The text below deals with one TCR beta chain. A few counts support this clonotype. Its specific antigen is unknown. The record has no base qualities; no much larger clone is one base away. The sample is drawn from a study of T-cell memory formation after mild COVID-19 (dated by TCRdb to the early 2020s). Study-level background: Most TCR sequence clusters were specific to one of the two donors. In a couple of donors, T-cell clones that expanded and contracted after mild COVID-19 were followed by sequencing TCRalpha and TCRbeta repertoires longitudinally. Two young, previously healthy adult volunteers made up the cohort, one male and one female.

Ficoll-Paque density gradient centrifugation was used to isolate PBMCs. CDR1 and CDR2 are drawn from the germline V gene (reference sequence): MNHNY, SVGAGI. The trim is 0 bases for V and 5 bases for J, with a gap of 11 bases between the germline ends. From its cysteine to its phenylalanine, the CDR3 spans 14 amino acids. This entry keeps only the CDR3 DNA: 42 bases, framed from base 1. What the work shows at the level of the full study, not this receptor alone: Contracting CD4+ clones turned up mainly in the CM and EM memory subsets, whereas EMRA was where CD8+ clones were enriched. The study included only a couple of mild cases, and larger cohorts that include severe cases with pre-infection samples were judged to be necessary. The detection of some responding clones in pre-infection memory suggests that pre-existing cross-reactive memory T cells joined the SARS-CoV-2 response. From day 15 to 85, contracting clones showed balanced CD4/CD8 phenotypes, whereas a second wave of clones that expanded from day 15 to 37 leaned towards CD4+. SARS-CoV-2 specificity was not confirmed for the second-wave clones peaking on day 37.

The data were produced on an Illumina NovaSeq 6000. cDNA libraries for TCRalpha and TCRbeta were prepared by 5'RACE using constant-segment primers, with sample barcodes and unique molecular identifiers added. Trizol reagent was used to extract RNA from every sample. Amplification of the libraries took two PCR steps, and the second step added a second sample barcode plus Illumina TruSeq adapters. Libraries were sequenced on an Illumina NovaSeq with 2 x 150 bp paired-end reads. Regarding the original processing steps: The reads were demultiplexed and collapsed into UMI-guided consensus sequences using migec v1.2.7. With mixcr v2.1.11, UMI consensuses were aligned to TRA and TRB V and J templates and assembled into clonotypes. Clonotypes were classified as expanded or contracted when called significant by both edgeR and NoisET, with noise models trained on biological replicates. For edgeR calls, a false discovery rate-adjusted p below 0.01 and a log2 fold-change threshold of 1 were applied. As an exploratory analysis of dynamics, max-normalized trajectories of the 1000 most abundant clonotypes were examined with PCA combined with hierarchical clustering. Separately sequenced CD4+ and CD8+ repertoires were used to assign a CD4 or CD8 phenotype to each responding clone. TCRdb took the public reads, trimmed them with fastp at Q25, ran MiXCR for clone calling and kept in-frame beta chains. Rows are combined by CDR3 protein, so each entry shows the most common genes and DNA. What appears here as the V and J calls and clone size reflects TCRdb's work, not the paper's. This sample comprises roughly 380,000 distinct CDR3 sequences, 25% to 30% of them detected only once. The ten top clones hold approximately 13% of the sample.

Recombination connected TRBV6-6 to TRBJ2-7; D gene: possibly TRBD2, on 6 matching bases. The receptor comes from an adult woman who had mild COVID-19 (a few samples of this study predate the infection). The sample titles of this study are shuffled in the database, so cell type and time point are left out; the donor was told from shared clones. Sequencing input: PBMCs or a T cell subset sorted from them (not recorded which). The CDR3 is CASSYSPGRDEQYF. The DNA sequence is as follows: TGTGCCAGCAGTTACTCGCCCGGGAGAGACGAGCAGTACTTC.